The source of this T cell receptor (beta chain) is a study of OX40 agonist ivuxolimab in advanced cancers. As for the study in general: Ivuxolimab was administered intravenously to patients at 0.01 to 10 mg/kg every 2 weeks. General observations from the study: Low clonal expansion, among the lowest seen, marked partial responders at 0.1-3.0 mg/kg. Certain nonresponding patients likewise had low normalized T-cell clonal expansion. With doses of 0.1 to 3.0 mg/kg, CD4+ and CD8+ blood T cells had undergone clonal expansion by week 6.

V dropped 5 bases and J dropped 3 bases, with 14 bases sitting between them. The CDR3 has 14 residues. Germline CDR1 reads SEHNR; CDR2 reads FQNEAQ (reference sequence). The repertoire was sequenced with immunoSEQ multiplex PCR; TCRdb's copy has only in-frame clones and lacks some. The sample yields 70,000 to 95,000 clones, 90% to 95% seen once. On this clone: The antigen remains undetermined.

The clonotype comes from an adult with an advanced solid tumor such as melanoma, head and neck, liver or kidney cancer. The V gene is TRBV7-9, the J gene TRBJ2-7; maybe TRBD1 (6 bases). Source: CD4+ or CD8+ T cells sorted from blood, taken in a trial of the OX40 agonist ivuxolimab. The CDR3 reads CASSPPTGGYEQYF. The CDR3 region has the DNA TGTGCCAGCAGCCCCCCGACAGGAGGCTACGAGCAGTACTTC.